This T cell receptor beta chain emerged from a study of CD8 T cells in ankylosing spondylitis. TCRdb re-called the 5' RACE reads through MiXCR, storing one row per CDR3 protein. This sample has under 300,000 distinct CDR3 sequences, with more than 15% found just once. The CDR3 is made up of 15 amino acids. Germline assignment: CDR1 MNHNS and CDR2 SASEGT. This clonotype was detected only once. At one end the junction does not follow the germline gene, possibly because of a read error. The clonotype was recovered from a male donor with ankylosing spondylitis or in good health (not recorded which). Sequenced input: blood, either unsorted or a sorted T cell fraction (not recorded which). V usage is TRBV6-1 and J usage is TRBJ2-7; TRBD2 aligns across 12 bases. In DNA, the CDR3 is TGTGCCAGCAGTGAACGGACTAGCGGGACCTCCTATCGTCACTTC. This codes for CASSERTSGTSYRHF.